These 11 T cell receptor beta chains came from one sample sequenced in a study of long-term antiretroviral therapy in people with HIV. With survey level as its setting, the immunoSEQ assay was v3.0. TCRdb keeps only in-frame clones here, not all; method: immunoSEQ multiplex PCR. The sample holds roughly 12,000 clones, about 83% seen once. Sequences were derived from unsorted PBMCs, sampled 3.4 years after starting antiretroviral therapy. These receptor sequences come from a man between 35 and 55 years old with HIV.

The CDR3, as DNA: TGTGCCAGTAGTATTTATGTGACAGGGAATCAGCCCCAGCATTTT. Encoded protein: CASSIYVTGNQPQHF. V gene TRBV19 combines with J gene TRBJ1-5; 7 nucleotides align to TRBD1. With V trimmed by 3 bases and J by 4 bases, 6 bases remained unmatched. Germline CDR1 and CDR2: LNHDA and SQIVND (reference sequence). The CDR3 totals 15 residues.

The CDR3 here is CASSQAAGAQYEQFF. Here the CDR3 DNA reads TGCGCCAGCAGCCAAGCGGCGGGAGCTCAATATGAGCAGTTCTTC. J is TRBJ2-1 and V is TRBV4-1, with 7 bases identical to TRBD2. CDR3 length equals 15 residues. After removal of 1 base from V and 8 bases from J, the junction contained 8 bases not matched to a gene. Germline V gives CDR1 MGHRA, CDR2 YSYEKL.

In this sample, this clone turned up once. The chain is built from TRBV7-2 and TRBJ1-4; D is unresolved. Germline V gives CDR1 SGHTA, CDR2 FQGNSA. The ends were cut back, 6 bases at V and 0 bases at J, with 11 bases in the middle. This CDR3 is built from 15 residues. The CDR3 sequence: CASRPSTATNEKLFF. CDR3 sequence (DNA): TGTGCCAGCAGACCCTCTACTGCAACTAATGAAAAACTGTTTTTT.

CDR3 DNA: TGTGCCAGCAGCAGGGACAGTAGCAATCAGCCCCAGCATTTT. Translated, it gives CASSRDSSNQPQHF. The chain joins TRBV7-8 to TRBJ1-5; 7 nucleotides align to TRBD1. CDR3 length: 14 amino acids. J lost 0 bases, V lost 5 bases, and 1 base had no gene match. Germline V gene sequence: CDR1 SGHVS, CDR2 FQNEAQ.

In this sample, this clone turned up a few times. V gene TRBV7-2 combines with J gene TRBJ1-5; 7 nucleotides agree with TRBD1. Germline V gives CDR1 SGHTA, CDR2 FQGNSA. The CDR3 is 15 residues long. With V trimmed by 1 base and J by 7 bases, 7 bases remained unmatched. CDR3 nucleotide sequence: TGTGCCAGCAGCTTAGATAGTACAGGGGAGCAGCCCCAGCATTTT. It codes for CASSLDSTGEQPQHF.

CDR3: CASRTQFMEKLFF. CDR3 sequence (DNA): TGTGCCAGCAGGACGCAGTTTATGGAAAAACTGTTTTTT. V is TRBV28 and J is TRBJ1-4; no firm D call. Trimming removed 6 bases at V and 8 bases at J, with 13 bases between. Germline CDR1 is MDHEN and CDR2 is SYDVKM. This CDR3 comprises 13 residues.

This chain links TRBV11-2 with TRBJ2-5; 8 bases align to TRBD2. The CDR3 runs 15 residues. Germline V gene data show CDR1 as SGHAT and CDR2 as FQNNGV. The trim removed 2 bases at V and 5 bases at J, leaving 7 bases unmatched. The CDR3 nucleotides are TGTGCCAGCAGCTTAAGCGGGAGTGTAATTGAGACCCAGTACTTC. This sequence encodes CASSLSGSVIETQYF. Drawing the rest from reference TRBV11-2 and TRBJ2-5, the complete variable domain is EAGVAQSPRYKIIEKRQSVAFWCNPISGHATLYWYQQILGQGPKLLIQFQNNGVVDDSQLPKDRFSAERLKGVDSTLKIQPAKLEDSAVYLCASSLSGSVIETQYFGPGTRLLVL.

V gene TRBV6-6 combines with J gene TRBJ2-1, with 7 nucleotides matching TRBD2. There are 16 residues in the CDR3. The V gene end was trimmed by 2 bases and the J gene end by 7 bases; junction bases not matched to a gene: 11. From germline, CDR1 is MNHNY and CDR2 SVGAGI (reference sequence). The CDR3 is CASSYPHAGVRNEQFF. CDR3 DNA: TGTGCCAGCAGTTACCCCCACGCGGGAGTGAGGAATGAGCAGTTCTTC.

The V and J genes are TRBV7-9 and TRBJ2-3; tentatively, D is TRBD1 (6 bases). The V gene lost 1 base and the J gene lost 3 bases, with 11 bases spanning the gap. The CDR3 has 15 amino acids. Germline values: CDR1 SEHNR, CDR2 FQNEAQ (reference sequence). The CDR3 sequence: CASSLVNRETDTQYF. CDR3 in DNA: TGTGCCAGCAGCTTAGTTAACAGGGAGACAGATACGCAGTATTTT. Drawing the rest from reference TRBV7-9 and TRBJ2-3, the complete variable domain is DTGVSQNPRHKITKRGQNVTFRCDPISEHNRLYWYRQTLGQGPEFLTYFQNEAQLEKSRLLSDRFSAERPKGSFSTLEIQRTEQGDSAMYLCASSLVNRETDTQYFGPGTRLTVL.

The V and J genes are TRBV9 and TRBJ2-3; 7 nucleotides agree with TRBD2. V was pared by 0 bases and J by 6 bases, with 13 bases of the junction left unmatched. The CDR3 consists of 17 residues. The germline V gene has CDR1 SGDLS and CDR2 YYNGEE. CDR3 DNA sequence: TGTGCCAGCAGCGTAGACCCGGTAGGACTAGTCTCTGATACGCAGTATTTT. Its translation is CASSVDPVGLVSDTQYF.

The chain has TRBV27 and TRBJ1-1, with a possible D match to TRBD1 (5 bases). CDR1 is MNHEY, CDR2 SMNVEV, per germline (reference sequence). The V and J ends lost 4 bases and 4 bases respectively, with 22 bases between them. This CDR3 spans 17 amino acids. In nucleotides, the CDR3 is TGTGCCAGCAGTTCCCTAACCCTCTCGGGGCTCGGCACTGAAGCTTTCTTT. The encoded protein is CASSSLTLSGLGTEAFF.